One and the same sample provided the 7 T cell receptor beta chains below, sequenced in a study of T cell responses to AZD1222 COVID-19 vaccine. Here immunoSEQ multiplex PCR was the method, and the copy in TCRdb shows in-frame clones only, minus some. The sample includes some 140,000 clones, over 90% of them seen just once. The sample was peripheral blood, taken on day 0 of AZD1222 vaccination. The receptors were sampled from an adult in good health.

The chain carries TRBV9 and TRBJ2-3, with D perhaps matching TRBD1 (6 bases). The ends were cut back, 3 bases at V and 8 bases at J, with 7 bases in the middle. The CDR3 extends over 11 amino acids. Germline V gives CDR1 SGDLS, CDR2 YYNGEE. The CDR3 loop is CASSARGTQYF. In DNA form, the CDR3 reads TGTGCCAGCAGCGCCAGGGGTACGCAGTATTTT.

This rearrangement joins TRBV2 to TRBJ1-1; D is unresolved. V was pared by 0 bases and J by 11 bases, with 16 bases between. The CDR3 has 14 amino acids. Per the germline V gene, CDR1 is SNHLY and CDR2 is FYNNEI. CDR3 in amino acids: CASSEAPGEIRAFF. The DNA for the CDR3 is TGTGCCAGCAGTGAAGCACCTGGGGAGATCCGGGCTTTCTTT.

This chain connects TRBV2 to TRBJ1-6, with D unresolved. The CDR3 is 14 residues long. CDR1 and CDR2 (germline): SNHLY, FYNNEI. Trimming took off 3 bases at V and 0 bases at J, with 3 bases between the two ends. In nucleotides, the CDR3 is TGTGCCAGCAGTGAGCGCTCCTATAATTCACCCCTCCACTTT. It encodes CASSERSYNSPLHF.

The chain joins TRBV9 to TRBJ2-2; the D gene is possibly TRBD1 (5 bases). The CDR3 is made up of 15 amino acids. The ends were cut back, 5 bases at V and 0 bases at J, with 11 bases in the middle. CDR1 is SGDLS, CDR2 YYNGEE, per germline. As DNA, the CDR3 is TGTGCCAGCAGGTACAGGAAACCGAACACCGGGGAGCTGTTTTTT. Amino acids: CASRYRKPNTGELFF. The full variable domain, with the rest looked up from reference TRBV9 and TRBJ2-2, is DSGVTQTPKHLITATGQRVTLRCSPRSGDLSVYWYQQSLDQGLQFLIQYYNGEERAKGNILERFSAQQFPDLHSELNLSSLELGDSALYFCASRYRKPNTGELFFGEGSRLTVL.

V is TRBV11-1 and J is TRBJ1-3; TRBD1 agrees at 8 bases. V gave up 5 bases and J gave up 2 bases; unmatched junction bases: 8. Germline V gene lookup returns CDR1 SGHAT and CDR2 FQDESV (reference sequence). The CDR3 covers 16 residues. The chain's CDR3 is CASSATSGQAGNTIYF. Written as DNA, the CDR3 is TGTGCCAGCAGCGCTACATCGGGACAGGCTGGAAACACCATATATTTT.

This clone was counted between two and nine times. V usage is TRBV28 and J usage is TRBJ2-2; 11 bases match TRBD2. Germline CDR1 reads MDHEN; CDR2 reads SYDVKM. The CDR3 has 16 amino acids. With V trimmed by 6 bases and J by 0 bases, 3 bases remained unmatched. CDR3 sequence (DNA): TGTGCCAGCAGGGGTAGCGGGAGGGCGAACACCGGGGAGCTGTTTTTT. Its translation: CASRGSGRANTGELFF.

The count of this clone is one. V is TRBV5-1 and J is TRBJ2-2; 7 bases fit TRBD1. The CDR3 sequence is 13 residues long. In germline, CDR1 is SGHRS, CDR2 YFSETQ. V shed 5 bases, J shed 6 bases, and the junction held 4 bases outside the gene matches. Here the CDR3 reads CASRMGTAGELFF. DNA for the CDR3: TGCGCCAGCAGAATGGGGACAGCCGGGGAGCTGTTTTTT.